This T cell receptor beta chain was documented in a study of human T cells and chemical hapten exposure. Study-level background: Diagnoses of alopecia areata, totalis or universalis occurred in mostly female patients.

This clonotype was counted a few times. Its antigen is currently unknown. General study findings and limits: Counts of expanded TCRs at PT1 were positively correlated with patch test score. Expanded TCRs grouped into significantly more large CDR3 similarity clusters than controls produced.

The time point was: patch test 1, 2 weeks after DPC sensitization. Treatment denoted: therapeutic diphenylcyclopropenone sensitization with weekly scalp DPC. Venepuncture was done earlier than the placement of each patch test. Each CDR3 protein is one row after TCRdb ran MiXCR on the RACE reads. The data contain tens of thousands of distinct CDR3 sequences, about 10% of them singletons. The TCR sequence derives from a woman in her sixties with alopecia areata. Some clones in this sample may be carry-over from other donors' samples. Source: whole blood, taken in connection with sensitization to the hapten diphenylcyclopropenone (DPC).

CDR3 DNA: TGTGCCAGCAGCACCGGGACACCCACCGACAAGCAGTACTTC. Its protein product is CASSTGTPTDKQYF. The J gene is TRBJ2-7, the V gene TRBV7-6; maybe TRBD1 (6 bases). Between the trimmed V and J ends, which lost 5 bases and 8 bases, there was a span of 19 bases. CDR3 length: 14 residues. CDR1 SGHVS and CDR2 FNYEAQ come from the germline V gene.